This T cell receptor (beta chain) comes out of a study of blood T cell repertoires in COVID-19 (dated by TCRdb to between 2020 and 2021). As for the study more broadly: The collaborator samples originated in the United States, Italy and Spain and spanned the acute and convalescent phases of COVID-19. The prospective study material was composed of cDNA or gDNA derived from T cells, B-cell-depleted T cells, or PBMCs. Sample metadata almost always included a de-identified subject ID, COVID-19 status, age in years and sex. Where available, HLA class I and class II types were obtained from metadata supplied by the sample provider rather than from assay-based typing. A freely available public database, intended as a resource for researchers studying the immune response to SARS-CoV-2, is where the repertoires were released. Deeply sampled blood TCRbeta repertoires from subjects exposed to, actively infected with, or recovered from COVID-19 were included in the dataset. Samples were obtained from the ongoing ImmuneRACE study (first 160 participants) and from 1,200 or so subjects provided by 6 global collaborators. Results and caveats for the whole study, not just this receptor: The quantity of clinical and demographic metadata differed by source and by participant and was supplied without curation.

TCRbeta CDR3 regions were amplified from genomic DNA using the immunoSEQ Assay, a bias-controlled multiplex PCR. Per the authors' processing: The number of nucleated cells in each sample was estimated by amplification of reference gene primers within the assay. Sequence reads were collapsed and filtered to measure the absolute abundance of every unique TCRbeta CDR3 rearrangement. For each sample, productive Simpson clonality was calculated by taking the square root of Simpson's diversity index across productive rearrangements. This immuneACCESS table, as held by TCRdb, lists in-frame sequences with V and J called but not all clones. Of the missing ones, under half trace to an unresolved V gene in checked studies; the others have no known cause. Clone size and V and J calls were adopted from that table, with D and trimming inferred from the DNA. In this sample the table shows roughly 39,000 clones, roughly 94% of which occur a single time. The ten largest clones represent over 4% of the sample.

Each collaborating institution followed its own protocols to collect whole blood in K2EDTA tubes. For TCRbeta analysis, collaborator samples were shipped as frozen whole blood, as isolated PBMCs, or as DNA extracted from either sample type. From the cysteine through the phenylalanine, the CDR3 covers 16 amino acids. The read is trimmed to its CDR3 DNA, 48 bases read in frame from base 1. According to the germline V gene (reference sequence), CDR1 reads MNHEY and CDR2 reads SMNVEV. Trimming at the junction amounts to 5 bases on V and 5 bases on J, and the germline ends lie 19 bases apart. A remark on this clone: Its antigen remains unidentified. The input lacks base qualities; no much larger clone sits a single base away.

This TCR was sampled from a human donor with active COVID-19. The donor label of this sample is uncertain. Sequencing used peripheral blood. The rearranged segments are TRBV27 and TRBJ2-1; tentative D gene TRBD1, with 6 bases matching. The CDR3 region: CASSQPGTPPNNEQFF. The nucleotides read TGTGCCAGCAGTCAGCCCGGGACACCTCCCAACAATGAGCAGTTCTTC.